This passage covers 27 T cell receptor beta chains from one sample sequenced in a study of blood T cell repertoires in COVID-19. Sequenced by immunoSEQ multiplex PCR; TCRdb stores in-frame clones only, minus some. Of around 36,000 clones in the sample, roughly four fifths were seen once. Material: peripheral blood. These receptors originate from a man of 80 years or more with active or convalescent COVID-19.

The chain links TRBV4-2 to TRBJ1-6; possible D gene TRBD1, 6 bases. Germline lookup yields CDR1 LGHNA and CDR2 YNFKEQ. This CDR3 has 18 residues. V dropped 0 bases and J dropped 1 base, with 13 bases sitting between them. This chain's CDR3 is CASSQDFDRSSYNSPLHF. The CDR3 nucleotides read TGTGCCAGCAGCCAAGATTTCGACAGGAGTTCCTATAATTCACCCCTCCACTTT.

The chain recombines TRBV7-6 with TRBJ1-1; D perhaps matches TRBD1 (6 bases). This CDR3 spans 15 amino acids. V was shortened by 2 bases and J by 8 bases, with 18 bases between the two germline ends. Germline V gene data show CDR1 as SGHVS and CDR2 as FNYEAQ. CDR3 protein: CASSLLTDGRGEAFF. The DNA for the CDR3 is TGTGCCAGCAGCTTATTAACCGACGGAAGGGGGGAAGCTTTCTTT.

This sequence joins TRBV5-6 and TRBJ2-4; weak D call: TRBD1 (6 bases). The CDR3 spans 12 residues. The ends were cut back, 3 bases at V and 6 bases at J, with 7 bases in the middle. Germline CDR1 reads SGHDT; CDR2 reads YYEEEE. In nucleotides, the CDR3 is TGTGCCAGCAGCTCGGACAGAAACATTCAGTACTTC. Residues: CASSSDRNIQYF.

The chain employs TRBV5-6 and TRBJ1-1, with 8 bases matching TRBD1. CDR3 length: 13 residues. CDR1 is SGHDT and CDR2 is YYEEEE in the germline V gene. V gave up 5 bases and J gave up 6 bases; unmatched junction bases: 6. The CDR3 protein is CASSSDRGAEAFF. CDR3 DNA sequence: TGTGCCAGCAGTTCCGACAGGGGCGCTGAAGCTTTCTTT.

The rearrangement uses TRBV12-3 or TRBV12-4 and TRBJ1-2; TRBD1 is a possible D gene (6 bases). V was cut by 7 bases and J by 7 bases, with 13 bases left in between. This CDR3 region has 12 residues. The CDR3 is CASTLQGLGYTF. CDR3 in DNA: TGTGCCAGCACCTTACAGGGCCTTGGCTACACCTTC.

Only a few counts were recorded for this clone. V gene TRBV7-9 combines with J gene TRBJ1-5, with TRBD1 matching 7 bases. With V trimmed by 10 bases and J by 2 bases, 2 bases remained unmatched. CDR1 is SEHNR and CDR2 is FQNEAQ in the germline V gene (reference sequence). The CDR3 totals 12 residues. CDR3 bases: TGTGCCACCGGGACAGGCAATCAGCCCCAGCATTTT. It translates to CATGTGNQPQHF.

V usage is TRBV24-1 and J usage is TRBJ2-1; 8 bases map to TRBD1. Trimming took 5 bases from V and 5 from J; bases not matched to a gene: 7. CDR1 is KGHDR, CDR2 SFDVKD, per germline. CDR3 size: 15 residues. The CDR3 sequence is CATSVIGQGNNEQFF. The CDR3 bases are TGTGCCACCAGTGTTATAGGACAGGGAAACAATGAGCAGTTCTTC.

The rearrangement uses TRBV7-2 and TRBJ2-1; TRBD1 matches at 8 bases. The CDR3 spans 15 residues. CDR1 SGHTA and CDR2 FQGNSA come from the germline V gene. J lost 12 bases, V lost 0 bases, and 10 bases had no gene match. The CDR3 is CASSLAPGQETGQFF. CDR3 in DNA: TGTGCCAGCAGCTTAGCTCCGGGACAGGAAACGGGGCAGTTCTTC.

The DNA of the CDR3 is TGTGCCAGCAGCCAAAGGGGTTGGAATTGGGAGACCCAGTACTTC. Protein sequence: CASSQRGWNWETQYF. This chain links TRBV14 with TRBJ2-5; TRBD1 might be the D (5 bases). Germline lookup yields CDR1 SGHDN and CDR2 FVKESK. Trimming removed 2 bases at V and 5 bases at J, with 15 bases between. The CDR3 spans 15 residues.

The V call is TRBV7-2, the J call TRBJ2-3; the D gene is possibly TRBD2 (6 bases). V lost 3 bases and J lost 6, with 16 bases in between. The CDR3 length is 15 residues. Germline V CDR1 and CDR2: SGHTA, FQGNSA. The CDR3 reads CASSLSGGDHDTQYF. For the CDR3, the DNA is TGTGCCAGCAGCTTGTCGGGCGGGGACCACGATACGCAGTATTTT.

V gene TRBV27 combines with J gene TRBJ2-7; 8 bases match TRBD2. Losses at the gene ends were 2 bases for V and 6 bases for J; bases not matched to a gene: 12. This CDR3 comprises 16 residues. Germline V gene lookup returns CDR1 MNHEY and CDR2 SMNVEV (reference sequence). CDR3 protein: CASSLKGLGRASEQYF. The CDR3 DNA reads as TGTGCCAGCAGTTTAAAGGGTCTCGGGAGGGCCTCCGAGCAGTACTTC.

This clone was seen only a few times. This chain joins TRBV9 and TRBJ2-5; TRBD2 is a possible D gene (5 bases). There are 13 residues in the CDR3. Trimming cost V 5 bases and J 2 bases, with 10 bases left between them. CDR1 and CDR2 from the germline V gene are SGDLS and YYNGEE. Here the CDR3 reads CASSLSGQETQYF. CDR3 sequence (DNA): TGTGCCAGCAGTCTGAGCGGACAAGAGACCCAGTACTTC.

The table lists this clone with a count of one. The chain uses TRBV14 and TRBJ1-5, with a weak D call TRBD1 (6 bases). Germline-derived CDR1 and CDR2 are SGHDN and FVKESK. The CDR3 totals 16 residues. V lost 3 bases, J lost 2 bases, and 14 bases lay in between. The CDR3 nucleotides are TGTGCCAGCAGCCAGGACACGACAGGCCGCAATCAGCCCCAGCATTTT. This sequence encodes CASSQDTTGRNQPQHF.

This CDR3 is CASSPTGPHQPQHF. In DNA form, the CDR3 reads TGTGCCAGCTCACCAACAGGGCCTCATCAGCCCCAGCATTTT. The chain couples TRBV18 to TRBJ1-5; perhaps TRBD1 as D (6 bases). CDR1 and CDR2 (germline): KGHSH, LQKENI. There are 14 residues in the CDR3. Trimming stripped 2 bases from V and 5 bases from J, with 10 bases between.

The chain has TRBV27 and TRBJ2-3; TRBD1 agrees at 7 bases. This CDR3 contains 15 residues. Germline CDR1 and CDR2: MNHEY and SMNVEV (reference sequence). The junction had 9 bases not matched to a gene; V was cut back by 5 bases and J by 4 bases. This chain's CDR3 is CASSRGLGYADTQYF. The CDR3 nucleotides are TGTGCCAGCAGTAGGGGGCTTGGTTACGCAGATACGCAGTATTTT.

This chain's CDR3 is CASKDRGSYNEQFF. CDR3 nucleotide sequence: TGTGCCAGCAAGGACAGGGGCTCCTACAATGAGCAGTTCTTC. The chain has TRBV6-5 and TRBJ2-1; 9 nucleotides line up with TRBD1. CDR1 is MNHEY, CDR2 SVGAGI, per germline. The CDR3 is made up of 14 amino acids. With V trimmed by 7 bases and J by 0 bases, 1 base remained unmatched.

This sequence joins TRBV19 and TRBJ2-2; 9 bases agree with TRBD1. This CDR3 region has 15 residues. The ends lost 6 bases at V and 5 bases at J; junction bases unmatched: 7. Germline lookup yields CDR1 LNHDA and CDR2 SQIVND (reference sequence). In DNA, the CDR3 is TGTGCCAGTAGCCCCGGGACAGGGAGGACCGGGGAGCTGTTTTTT. It yields the protein CASSPGTGRTGELFF.

The rearrangement uses TRBV5-1 and TRBJ2-5; 9 bases fit TRBD1. The CDR3 sequence is 17 residues long. Germline CDR1 is SGHRS and CDR2 is YFSETQ. The V segment lost 0 bases and the J segment 3 bases; nucleotides outside the gene matches: 9. CDR3 loop: CASSLAVGTGREETQYF. DNA of the CDR3: TGCGCCAGCAGCTTGGCCGTCGGGACAGGGAGGGAAGAGACCCAGTACTTC.

In DNA form, the CDR3 reads TGTGCCAGCAGCCTCTTAAGCGGGGGGACAGATACGCAGTATTTT. Protein: CASSLLSGGTDTQYF. The chain has TRBV3-1 (or the pseudogene TRBV3-2) and TRBJ2-3; 9 bases match TRBD2. Trimming removed 4 bases from V and 3 bases from J; junction bases left unmatched: 5. The CDR3 totals 15 residues. CDR1 is LGHDT and CDR2 is YNNKEL in the germline V gene (reference sequence).

The gene calls are TRBV9 and TRBJ2-3, with a weak D call TRBD2 (6 bases). This CDR3 spans 15 amino acids. V gave up 1 base and J gave up 0 bases, with 9 bases separating them. Germline V gene data show CDR1 as SGDLS and CDR2 as YYNGEE. The CDR3 DNA reads as TGTGCCAGCAGCGTAACGGGGACTAGCACAGATACGCAGTATTTT. It yields the protein CASSVTGTSTDTQYF.

The chain couples TRBV15 to TRBJ1-4, with D maybe TRBD1 (5 bases). CDR3 length: 15 residues. Trimming removed 3 bases from V and 4 bases from J, with 12 bases in between. The germline V gene encodes CDR1 LNHNV and CDR2 YYDKDF (reference sequence). The DNA of the CDR3 is TGTGCCACCAGCAGGAAACAGGAGCGTAATGAAAAACTGTTTTTT. This sequence encodes CATSRKQERNEKLFF. The full variable domain, completed using reference TRBV15 and TRBJ1-4, is DAMVIQNPRYQVTQFGKPVTLSCSQTLNHNVMYWYQQKSSQAPKLLFHYYDKDFNNEADTPDNFQSRRPNTSFCFLDIRSPGLGDTAMYLCATSRKQERNEKLFFGSGTQLSVL.

V is TRBV5-4 and J is TRBJ2-3; TRBD1 might be the D (7 bases). CDR3 length equals 16 residues. V lost 4 bases to trimming and J lost 0 bases, with 15 bases between them. Per the germline V gene, CDR1 is SGHNT and CDR2 is YYREEE (reference sequence). The chain's CDR3 is CASSPETGTSTDTQYF. The CDR3 DNA reads as TGTGCCAGCAGCCCAGAGACAGGGACTAGCACAGATACGCAGTATTTT.

The chain combines TRBV6-5 with TRBJ1-6, with D possibly matching TRBD1 (5 bases). The CDR3 runs 14 residues. Per germline, CDR1 MNHEY and CDR2 SVGAGI. Trimming removed 7 bases from V and 9 bases from J, with 16 bases in between. This CDR3 reads CASMGRQGASPLHF. The CDR3 DNA sequence: TGTGCCAGCATGGGTAGGCAGGGCGCTTCACCCCTCCACTTT.

This clone has just one count. This chain links TRBV6-5 with TRBJ1-5; no reliable D call. CDR3 length: 13 amino acids. V shed 6 bases and J shed 2 bases, with 8 bases lying between them. From germline, CDR1 is MNHEY and CDR2 SVGAGI. Here the CDR3 DNA reads TGTGCCAGCAGCAGGCTTCGCAATCAGCCCCAGCATTTT. Amino acid sequence: CASSRLRNQPQHF.

The chain carries TRBV5-1 and TRBJ1-1; possibly TRBD1 for D (6 bases). V lost 2 bases and J 0 bases, leaving 11 bases between the germline ends. Germline values: CDR1 SGHRS, CDR2 YFSETQ. The CDR3 consists of 15 residues. The CDR3, as DNA: TGCGCCAGCAGCTTCGACAGGCCCATGAACACTGAAGCTTTCTTT. Translated: CASSFDRPMNTEAFF.

The chain couples TRBV3-1 (or the pseudogene TRBV3-2) to TRBJ1-1; the D is unclear. Germline-derived CDR1 and CDR2 are LGHDT and YNNKEL (reference sequence). The CDR3 length is 15 residues. V lost 4 bases to trimming and J lost 2 bases, with 14 bases between them. In DNA form, the CDR3 reads TGTGCCAGCAGCCCCGATTTCCCCCTAAACACTGAAGCTTTCTTT. Protein: CASSPDFPLNTEAFF.

The J gene is TRBJ1-2, the V gene TRBV4-1; 12 bases fit TRBD1. The germline V gene has CDR1 MGHRA and CDR2 YSYEKL. J gave up 8 bases and V 2 bases, and 9 bases lay outside the gene matches. The CDR3 extends over 16 amino acids. For the CDR3, the DNA is TGCGCCAGCAGCCAAATCCCTGGGGACAGGGGGCTGGGCTACACCTTC. It yields the protein CASSQIPGDRGLGYTF.